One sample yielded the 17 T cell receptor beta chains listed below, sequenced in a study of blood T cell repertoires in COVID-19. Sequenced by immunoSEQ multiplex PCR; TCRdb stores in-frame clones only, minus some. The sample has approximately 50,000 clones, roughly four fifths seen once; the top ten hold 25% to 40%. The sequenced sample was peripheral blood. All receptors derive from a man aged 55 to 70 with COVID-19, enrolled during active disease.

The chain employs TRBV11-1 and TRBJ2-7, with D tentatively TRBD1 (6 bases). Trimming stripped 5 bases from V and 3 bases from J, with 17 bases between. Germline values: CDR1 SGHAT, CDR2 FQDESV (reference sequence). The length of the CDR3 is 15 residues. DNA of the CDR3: TGTGCCAGCAGCGATATAACCGACAGGATCTACGAGCAGTACTTC. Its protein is CASSDITDRIYEQYF. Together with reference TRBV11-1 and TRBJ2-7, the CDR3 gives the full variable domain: EAEVAQSPRYKITEKSQAVAFWCDPISGHATLYWYRQILGQGPELLVQFQDESVVDDSQLPKDRFSAERLKGVDSTLKIQPAELGDSAMYLCASSDITDRIYEQYFGPGTRLTVT.

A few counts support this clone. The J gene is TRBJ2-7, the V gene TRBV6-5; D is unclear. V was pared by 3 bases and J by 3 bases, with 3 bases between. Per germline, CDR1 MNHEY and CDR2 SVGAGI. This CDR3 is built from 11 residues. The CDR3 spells CASSYLYEQYF. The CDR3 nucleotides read TGTGCCAGCAGTTATCTCTACGAGCAGTACTTC.

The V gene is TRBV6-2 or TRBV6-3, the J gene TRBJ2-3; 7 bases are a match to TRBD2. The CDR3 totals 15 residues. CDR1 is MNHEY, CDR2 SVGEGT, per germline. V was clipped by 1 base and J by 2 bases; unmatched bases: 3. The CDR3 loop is CASSYFSGNTDTQYF. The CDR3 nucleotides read TGTGCCAGCAGTTACTTCAGCGGGAACACAGATACGCAGTATTTT.

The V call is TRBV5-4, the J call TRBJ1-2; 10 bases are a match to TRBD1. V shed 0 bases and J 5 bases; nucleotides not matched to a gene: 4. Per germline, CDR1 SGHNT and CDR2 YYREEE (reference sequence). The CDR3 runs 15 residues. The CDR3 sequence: CASSLGQGAPYGYTF. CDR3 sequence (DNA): TGTGCCAGCAGCTTGGGACAGGGGGCGCCTTATGGCTACACCTTC.

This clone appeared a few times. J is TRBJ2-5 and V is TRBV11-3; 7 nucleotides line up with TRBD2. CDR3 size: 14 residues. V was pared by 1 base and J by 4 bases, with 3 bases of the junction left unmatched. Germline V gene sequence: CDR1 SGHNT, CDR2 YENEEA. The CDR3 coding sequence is TGTGCCAGCAGCTTAGGGGGACTACGAGAGACCCAGTACTTC. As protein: CASSLGGLRETQYF.

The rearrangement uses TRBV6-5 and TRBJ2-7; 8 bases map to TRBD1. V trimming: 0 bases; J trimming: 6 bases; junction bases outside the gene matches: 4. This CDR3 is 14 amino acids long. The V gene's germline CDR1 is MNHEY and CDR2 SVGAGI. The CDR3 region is CASSYSAGGGEQYF. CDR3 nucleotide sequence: TGTGCCAGCAGTTACTCGGCAGGGGGCGGCGAGCAGTACTTC.

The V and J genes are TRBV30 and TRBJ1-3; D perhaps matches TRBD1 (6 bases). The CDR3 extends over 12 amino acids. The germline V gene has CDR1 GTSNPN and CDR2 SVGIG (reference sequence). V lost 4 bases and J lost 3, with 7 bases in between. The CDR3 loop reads CAWKGVGNTIYF. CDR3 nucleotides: TGTGCCTGGAAGGGGGTTGGAAACACCATATATTTT.

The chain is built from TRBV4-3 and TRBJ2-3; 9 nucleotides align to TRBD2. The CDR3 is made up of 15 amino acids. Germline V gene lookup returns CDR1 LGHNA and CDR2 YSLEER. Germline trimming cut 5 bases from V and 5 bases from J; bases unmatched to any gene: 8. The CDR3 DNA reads TGCGCCAGCAGCATCGCGGGAGGGCTCTTAGATACGCAGTATTTT. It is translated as CASSIAGGLLDTQYF.

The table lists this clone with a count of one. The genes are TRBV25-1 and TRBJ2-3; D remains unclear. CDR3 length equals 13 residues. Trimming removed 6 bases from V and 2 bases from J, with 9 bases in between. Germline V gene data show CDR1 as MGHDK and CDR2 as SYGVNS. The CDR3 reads CASRVTATDTQYF. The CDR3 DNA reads TGTGCCAGCAGAGTAACAGCCACAGATACGCAGTATTTT.

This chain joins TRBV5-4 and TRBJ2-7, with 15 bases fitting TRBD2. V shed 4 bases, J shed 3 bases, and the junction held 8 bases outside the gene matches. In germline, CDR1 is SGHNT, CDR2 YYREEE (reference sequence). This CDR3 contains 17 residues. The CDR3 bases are TGTGCCAGCAGCCCGGGACTAGCGGGAGGTGTGGACTACGAGCAGTACTTC. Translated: CASSPGLAGGVDYEQYF.

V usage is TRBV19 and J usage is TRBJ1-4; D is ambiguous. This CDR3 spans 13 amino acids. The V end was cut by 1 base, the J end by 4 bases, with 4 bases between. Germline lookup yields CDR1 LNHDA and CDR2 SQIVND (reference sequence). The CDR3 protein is CASSIAHNEKLFF. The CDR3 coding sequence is TGTGCCAGTAGTATAGCACATAATGAAAAACTGTTTTTT.

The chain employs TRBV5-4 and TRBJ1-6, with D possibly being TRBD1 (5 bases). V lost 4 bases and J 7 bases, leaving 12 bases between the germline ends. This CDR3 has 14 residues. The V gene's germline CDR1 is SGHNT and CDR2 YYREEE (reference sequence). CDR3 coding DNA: TGTGCCAGCAGCCCCGGACAAGGAAATTCACCCCTCCACTTT. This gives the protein CASSPGQGNSPLHF.

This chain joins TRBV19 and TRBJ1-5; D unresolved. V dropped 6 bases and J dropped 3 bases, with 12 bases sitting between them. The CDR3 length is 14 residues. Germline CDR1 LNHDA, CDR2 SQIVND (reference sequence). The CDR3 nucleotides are TGTGCCAGTAGCAATCGAGGGTTCAATCAGCCCCAGCATTTT. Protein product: CASSNRGFNQPQHF.

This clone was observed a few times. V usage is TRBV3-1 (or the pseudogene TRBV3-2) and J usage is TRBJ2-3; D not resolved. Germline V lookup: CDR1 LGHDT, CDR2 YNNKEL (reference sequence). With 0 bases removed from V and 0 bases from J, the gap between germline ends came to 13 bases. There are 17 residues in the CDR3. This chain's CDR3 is CASSQDDSQWSTDTQYF. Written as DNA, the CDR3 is TGTGCCAGCAGCCAAGATGACTCCCAGTGGAGCACAGATACGCAGTATTTT.

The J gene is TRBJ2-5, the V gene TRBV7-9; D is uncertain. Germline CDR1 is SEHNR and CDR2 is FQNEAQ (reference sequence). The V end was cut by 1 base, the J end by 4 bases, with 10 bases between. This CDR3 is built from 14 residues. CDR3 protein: CASSLEISGETQYF. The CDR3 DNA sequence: TGTGCCAGCAGCTTAGAGATCAGTGGAGAGACCCAGTACTTC.

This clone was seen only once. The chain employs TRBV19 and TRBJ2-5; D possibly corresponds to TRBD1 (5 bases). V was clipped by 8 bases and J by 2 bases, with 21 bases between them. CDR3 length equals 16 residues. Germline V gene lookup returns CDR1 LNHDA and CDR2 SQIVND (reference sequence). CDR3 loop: CASAVGAGLIQETQYF. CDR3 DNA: TGTGCCAGTGCCGTAGGCGCAGGGCTTATTCAAGAGACCCAGTACTTC.

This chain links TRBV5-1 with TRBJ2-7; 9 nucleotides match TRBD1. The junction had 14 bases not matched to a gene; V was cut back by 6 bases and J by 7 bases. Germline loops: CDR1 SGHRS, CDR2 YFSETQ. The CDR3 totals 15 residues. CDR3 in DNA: TGCGCCAGCACCTCCCCAGGACAGGGGTATGGGGAGCAGTACTTC. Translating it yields CASTSPGQGYGEQYF.